The present TCR beta chain was sequenced within a study of beta chain features in type 1 diabetes. Study-wide background: Sorted cell examination encompassed roughly 110 million cells across all samples. Study-level findings and limits: People with Type 1 diabetes carried modestly yet significantly shorter TCRB CDR3s in all four CD4+ subsets. Diminished insertions and augmented deletions at VDJ junctions characterized type 1 diabetes patients.

Expressed TCRB transcripts were sequenced because the entire RNA isolate underwent reverse transcription. TCRdb's table, derived via immunoSEQ multiplex PCR, lists solely in-frame clones and lacks some. The sample comprises fewer than 250,000 clones, around an eighth of which are singletons, and 0.026% rests with the top ten. There are a few counts of this clone. The antigen remains undetermined. Per germline, CDR1 SGHNT and CDR2 YYREEE (reference sequence). The CDR3 contains 14 residues. Trimming cost V 4 bases and J 6 bases; bases outside gene matches: 5. Stem cell-like memory, regulatory, central memory and naive CD4+ cells were sorted via CD45RO/CCR7/CD25/CD127/CD95/CD27.

This rearrangement joins TRBV5-4 to TRBJ2-2; 8 nucleotides agree with TRBD2. The source of this sequence is a woman aged 40 to 55 in good health. Sample: naive CD4+ T cells from blood. The CDR3 here is CASSTGLVAGELFF. The CDR3 DNA is TGTGCCAGCAGCACGGGACTAGTCGCCGGGGAGCTGTTTTTT.